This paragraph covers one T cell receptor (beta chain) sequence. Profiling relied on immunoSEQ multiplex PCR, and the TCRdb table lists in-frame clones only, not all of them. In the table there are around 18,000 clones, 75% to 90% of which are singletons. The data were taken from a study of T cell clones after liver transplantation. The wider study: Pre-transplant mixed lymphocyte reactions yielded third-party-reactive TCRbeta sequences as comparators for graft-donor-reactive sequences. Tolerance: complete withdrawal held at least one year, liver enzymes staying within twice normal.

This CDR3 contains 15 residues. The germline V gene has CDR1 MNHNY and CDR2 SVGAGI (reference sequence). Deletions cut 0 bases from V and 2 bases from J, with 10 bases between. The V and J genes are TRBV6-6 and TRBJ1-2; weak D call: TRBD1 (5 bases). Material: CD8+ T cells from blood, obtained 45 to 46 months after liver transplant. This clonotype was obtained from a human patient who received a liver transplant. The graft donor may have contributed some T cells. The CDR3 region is CASSYSGAGNYGYTF. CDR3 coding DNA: TGTGCCAGCAGTTACTCGGGTGCAGGGAACTATGGCTACACCTTC.